The source of this TCR beta chain is a study of cytomegalovirus exposure and HLA in healthy donors. Healthy people donating bone marrow made up the donors. About this clone itself: Its cognate antigen is unknown.

Study-level points and caveats: The study put 150 or so TCR beta chains on its list as cytomegalovirus-associated. Both high specificity and high sensitivity reportedly marked the classifier's diagnosis of cytomegalovirus status.

The germline V gene has CDR1 SGHDT and CDR2 YYEEEE. Trimming took 2 bases from V and 0 from J, leaving 15 bases between them. The CDR3 has 17 residues. Primers for the PCR totalled 60 Vbeta and 13 Jbeta. The protocol was immunoSEQ multiplex PCR, while the TCRdb copy is restricted to in-frame clones and leaves out a portion. The data contain fewer than 200,000 clones, about 63% of them singletons. The source of this sequence is a woman in her 40s in good health and CMV-seropositive. The sequenced sample was PBMCs. The rearrangement links TRBV5-6 to TRBJ1-5; D is possibly TRBD1 (6 bases). The chain's CDR3 is CASSFRGGYFSNQPQHF. In nucleotides, the CDR3 is TGTGCCAGCAGCTTCAGAGGGGGATATTTTAGCAATCAGCCCCAGCATTTT.